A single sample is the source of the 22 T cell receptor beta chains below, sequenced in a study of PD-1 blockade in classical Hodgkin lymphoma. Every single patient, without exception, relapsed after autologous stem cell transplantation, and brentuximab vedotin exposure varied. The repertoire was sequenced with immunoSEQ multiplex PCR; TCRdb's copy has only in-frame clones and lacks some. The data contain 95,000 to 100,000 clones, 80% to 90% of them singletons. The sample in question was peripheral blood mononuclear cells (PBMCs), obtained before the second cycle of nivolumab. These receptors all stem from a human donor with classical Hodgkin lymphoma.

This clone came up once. As DNA, the CDR3 is TGTGCCAGCAGTGTCCTAGCGGGGGGCAATGAGCAGTTCTTC. It translates to CASSVLAGGNEQFF. The rearrangement joins TRBV6-4 to TRBJ2-1, with TRBD2 identical over 11 bases. With V trimmed by 4 bases and J by 6 bases, 2 bases remained unmatched. Germline CDR1 and CDR2: MRHNA and SNTAGT. The CDR3 spans 14 residues.

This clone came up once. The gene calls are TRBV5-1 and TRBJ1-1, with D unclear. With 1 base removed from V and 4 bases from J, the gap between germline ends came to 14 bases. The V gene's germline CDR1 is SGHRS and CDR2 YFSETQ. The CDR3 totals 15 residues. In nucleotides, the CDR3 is TGCGCCAGCAGCTTGCTTCCAGACCCGGGCACTGAAGCTTTCTTT. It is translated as CASSLLPDPGTEAFF.

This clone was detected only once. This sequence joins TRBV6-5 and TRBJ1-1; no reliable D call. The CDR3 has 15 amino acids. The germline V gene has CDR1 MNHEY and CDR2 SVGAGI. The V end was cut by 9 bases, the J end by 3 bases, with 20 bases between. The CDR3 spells CASWELGRRYTEAFF. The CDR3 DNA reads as TGTGCCAGTTGGGAACTAGGGAGACGGTACACTGAAGCTTTCTTT.

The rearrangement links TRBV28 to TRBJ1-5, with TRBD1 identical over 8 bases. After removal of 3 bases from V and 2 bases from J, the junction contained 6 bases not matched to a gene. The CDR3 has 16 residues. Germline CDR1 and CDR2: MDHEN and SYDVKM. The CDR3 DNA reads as TGTGCCAGCAGTTTGGGGACAGGCAGCGGCAATCAGCCCCAGCATTTT. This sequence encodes CASSLGTGSGNQPQHF. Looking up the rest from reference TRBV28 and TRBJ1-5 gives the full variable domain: DVKVTQSSRYLVKRTGEKVFLECVQDMDHENMFWYRQDPGLGLRLIYFSYDVKMKEKGDIPEGYSVSREKKERFSLILESASTNQTSMYLCASSLGTGSGNQPQHFGDGTRLSIL.

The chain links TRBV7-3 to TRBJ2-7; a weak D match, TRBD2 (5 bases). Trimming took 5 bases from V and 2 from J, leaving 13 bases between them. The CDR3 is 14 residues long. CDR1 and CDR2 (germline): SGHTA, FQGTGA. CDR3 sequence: CASSPPPSPYEQYF. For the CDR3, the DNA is TGTGCCAGCAGCCCCCCCCCTAGCCCCTACGAGCAGTACTTC.

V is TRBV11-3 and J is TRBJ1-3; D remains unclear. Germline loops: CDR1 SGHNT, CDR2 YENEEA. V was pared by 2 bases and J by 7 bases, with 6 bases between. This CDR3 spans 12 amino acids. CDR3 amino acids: CASSLSGNTIYF. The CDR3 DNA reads TGTGCCAGCAGCTTAAGCGGGAACACCATATATTTT.

The CDR3 here is CASSLGGQGKNIQYF. The CDR3 DNA reads TGTGCCAGCAGCTTAGGGGGACAGGGAAAAAACATTCAGTACTTC. This chain links TRBV7-2 with TRBJ2-4; 9 bases line up with TRBD1. J lost 4 bases, V lost 1 base, and 2 bases had no gene match. This CDR3 is 15 amino acids long. The germline gives CDR1 SGHTA, CDR2 FQGNSA.

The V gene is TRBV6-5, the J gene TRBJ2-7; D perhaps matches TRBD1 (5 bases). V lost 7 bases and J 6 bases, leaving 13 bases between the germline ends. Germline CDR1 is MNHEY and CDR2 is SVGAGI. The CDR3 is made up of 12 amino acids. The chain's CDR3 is CASTLMGLEQYF. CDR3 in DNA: TGTGCCAGCACTCTTATGGGGCTCGAGCAGTACTTC.

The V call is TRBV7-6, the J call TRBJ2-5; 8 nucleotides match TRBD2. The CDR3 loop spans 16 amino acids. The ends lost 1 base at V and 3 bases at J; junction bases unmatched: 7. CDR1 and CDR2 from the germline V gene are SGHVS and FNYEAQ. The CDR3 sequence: CASSLDPAGDKETQYF. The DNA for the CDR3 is TGTGCCAGCAGCTTAGACCCAGCGGGGGACAAAGAGACCCAGTACTTC.

Here the CDR3 DNA reads TGTGCCAGCAGCTTCAACAGGGCCTACGAGCAGTACTTC. It codes for CASSFNRAYEQYF. This sequence joins TRBV7-2 and TRBJ2-7; D possibly corresponds to TRBD1 (6 bases). The germline V gene encodes CDR1 SGHTA and CDR2 FQGNSA. The CDR3 has 13 amino acids. The V end was cut by 3 bases, the J end by 2 bases, with 8 bases between.

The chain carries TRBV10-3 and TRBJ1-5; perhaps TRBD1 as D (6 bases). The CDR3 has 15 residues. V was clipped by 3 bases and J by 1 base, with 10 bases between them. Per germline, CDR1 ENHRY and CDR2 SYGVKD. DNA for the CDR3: TGTGCCATCAGTGACCACAGGGCCAGCAATCAGCCCCAGCATTTT. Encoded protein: CAISDHRASNQPQHF.

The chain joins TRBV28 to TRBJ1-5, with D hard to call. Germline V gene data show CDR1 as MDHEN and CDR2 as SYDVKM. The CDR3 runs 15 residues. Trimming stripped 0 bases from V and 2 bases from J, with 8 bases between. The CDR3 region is CASSLWVRGNQPQHF. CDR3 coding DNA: TGTGCCAGCAGTTTATGGGTGAGGGGCAATCAGCCCCAGCATTTT.

CDR3 bases: TGTGCCACCTGGACAGTCTCCTACGAGCAGTACTTC. This sequence encodes CATWTVSYEQYF. The chain carries TRBV28 and TRBJ2-7, with D tentatively TRBD1 (6 bases). There are 12 residues in the CDR3. V lost 10 bases and J lost 0, with 10 bases in between. Germline CDR1 MDHEN, CDR2 SYDVKM.

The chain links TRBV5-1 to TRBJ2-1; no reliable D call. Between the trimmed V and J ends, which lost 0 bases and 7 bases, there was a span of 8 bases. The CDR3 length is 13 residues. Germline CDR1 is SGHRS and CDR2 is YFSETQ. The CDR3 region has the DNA TGCGCCAGCAGCTTGGAACGACTGAATGAGCAGTTCTTC. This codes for CASSLERLNEQFF.

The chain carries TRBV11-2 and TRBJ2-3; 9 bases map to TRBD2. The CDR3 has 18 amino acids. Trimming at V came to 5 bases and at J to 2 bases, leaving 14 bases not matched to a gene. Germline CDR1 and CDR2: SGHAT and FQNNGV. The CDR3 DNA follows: TGTGCCAGCAGCCAATTAAAAAGGACTAGCGCCTCCACAGATACGCAGTATTTT. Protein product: CASSQLKRTSASTDTQYF.

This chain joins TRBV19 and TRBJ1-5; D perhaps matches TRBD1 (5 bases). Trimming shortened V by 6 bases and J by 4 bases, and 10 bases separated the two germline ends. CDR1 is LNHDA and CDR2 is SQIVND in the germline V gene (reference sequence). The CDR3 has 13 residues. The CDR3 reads CASSPGRNQPQHF. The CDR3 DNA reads TGTGCCAGTAGCCCGGGACGGAATCAGCCCCAGCATTTT.

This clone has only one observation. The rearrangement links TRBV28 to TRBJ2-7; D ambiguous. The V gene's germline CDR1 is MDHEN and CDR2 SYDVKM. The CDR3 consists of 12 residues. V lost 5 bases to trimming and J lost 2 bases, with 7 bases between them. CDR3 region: CASSIRTYEQYF. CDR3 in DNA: TGTGCCAGCAGTATACGAACCTACGAGCAGTACTTC.

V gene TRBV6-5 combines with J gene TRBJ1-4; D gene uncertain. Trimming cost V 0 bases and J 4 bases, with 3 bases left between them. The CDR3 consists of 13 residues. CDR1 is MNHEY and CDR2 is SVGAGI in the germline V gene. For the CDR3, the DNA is TGTGCCAGCAGTTACTCGGTTAATGAAAAACTGTTTTTT. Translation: CASSYSVNEKLFF.

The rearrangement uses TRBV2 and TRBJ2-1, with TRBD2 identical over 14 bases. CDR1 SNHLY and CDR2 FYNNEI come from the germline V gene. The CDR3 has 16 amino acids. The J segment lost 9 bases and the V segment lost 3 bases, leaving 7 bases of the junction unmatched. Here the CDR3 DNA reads TGTGCCAGCAGTGATTTGGGACTAGCGGGGGAGGTTGAGCAGTTCTTC. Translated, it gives CASSDLGLAGEVEQFF.

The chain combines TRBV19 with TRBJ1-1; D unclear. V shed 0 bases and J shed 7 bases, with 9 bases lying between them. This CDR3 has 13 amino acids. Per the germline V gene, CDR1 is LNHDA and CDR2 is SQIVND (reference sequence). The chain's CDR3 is CASSIDQGNEAFF. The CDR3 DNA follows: TGTGCCAGTAGTATAGATCAAGGAAATGAAGCTTTCTTT. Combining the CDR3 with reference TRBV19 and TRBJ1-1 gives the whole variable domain DGGITQSPKYLFRKEGQNVTLSCEQNLNHDAMYWYRQDPGQGLRLIYYSQIVNDFQKGDIAEGYSVSREKKESFPLTVTSAQKNPTAFYLCASSIDQGNEAFFGQGTRLTVV.

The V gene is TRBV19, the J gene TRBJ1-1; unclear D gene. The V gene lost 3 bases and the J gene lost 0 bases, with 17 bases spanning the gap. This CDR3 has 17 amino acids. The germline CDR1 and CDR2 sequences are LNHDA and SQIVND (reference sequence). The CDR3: CASSIQARELMNTEAFF. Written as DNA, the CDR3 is TGTGCCAGTAGTATTCAGGCCCGGGAACTGATGAACACTGAAGCTTTCTTT.

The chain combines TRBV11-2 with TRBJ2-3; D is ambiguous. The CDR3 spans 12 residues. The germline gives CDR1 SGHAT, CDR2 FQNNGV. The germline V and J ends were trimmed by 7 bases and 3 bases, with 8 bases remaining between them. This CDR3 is CASNPLTDTQYF. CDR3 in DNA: TGTGCCAGCAACCCCCTGACAGATACGCAGTATTTT.